Listed below are T cell receptor beta chains from one sample, sequenced in a study of beta chain features in type 1 diabetes. Sequencing used immunoSEQ multiplex PCR; TCRdb keeps in-frame clones, though not all of them. Found here are around 250,000 clones, over 11% of them singletons; the top ten hold almost 0.02%. Source material: naive CD4+ T cells from blood. The source of these receptors is a man aged 25-40 years with type 1 diabetes. CDR3s include the opening cysteine and the closing phenylalanine or tryptophan. A D gene is named only where the DNA matches it firmly. Size is omitted from some rows. Given values are once, few, many or a class for expanded clones.

v_call: TRBV19
d_call: -
clone_size: few
j_call: TRBJ1-1
cdr3_nt: TGTGCCAGTAGTGGGGGCTGGGACACTGAAGCTTTCTTT
cdr3_aa: CASSGGWDTEAFF

v_call: TRBV7-8
d_call: TRBD1
clone_size: few
j_call: TRBJ2-2
cdr3_nt: TGTGCCAGCAGCGCAAGACAGGGGGGGTTAATGAACACCGGGGAGCTGTTTTTT
cdr3_aa: CASSARQGGLMNTGELFF

v_call: TRBV2
d_call: TRBD2
clone_size: -
j_call: TRBJ2-1
cdr3_nt: TGTGCCAGCAGTGAAGCGCTAGGTCTAGCGGGGTTTCCGGGCTACAATGAGCAGTTCTTC
cdr3_aa: CASSEALGLAGFPGYNEQFF

v_call: TRBV6-5
d_call: -
clone_size: -
j_call: TRBJ1-1
cdr3_nt: TGTGCCAGCAGTTACGACAGCAGGAACACTGAAGCTTTCTTT
cdr3_aa: CASSYDSRNTEAFF

v_call: TRBV9
d_call: -
clone_size: -
j_call: TRBJ2-7
cdr3_nt: TGTGCCAGCAGCGTAGGCCCCAGGGGCTCCTACGAGCAGTACTTC
cdr3_aa: CASSVGPRGSYEQYF

v_call: TRBV5-4
d_call: -
clone_size: few
j_call: TRBJ2-7
cdr3_nt: TGTGCCAGCAGCTTGATATCCTACGAGCAGTACTTC
cdr3_aa: CASSLISYEQYF

v_call: TRBV7-9
d_call: TRBD1
clone_size: few
j_call: TRBJ1-2
cdr3_nt: TGTGCCAGCAGCTTGGAGCCCGGGACAGGGTATGGCTACACCTTC
cdr3_aa: CASSLEPGTGYGYTF

v_call: TRBV2
d_call: TRBD1
clone_size: few
j_call: TRBJ2-2
cdr3_nt: TGTGCCAGCAGTACGGGACAGGGACCCTCCACCGGGGAGCTGTTTTTT
cdr3_aa: CASSTGQGPSTGELFF

v_call: TRBV7-8
d_call: -
clone_size: few
j_call: TRBJ1-1
cdr3_nt: TGTGCCAGCAGCTTAAGACAGCCGAACACTGAAGCTTTCTTT
cdr3_aa: CASSLRQPNTEAFF

v_call: TRBV4-1
d_call: TRBD2
clone_size: few
j_call: TRBJ2-5
cdr3_nt: TGCGCCAGCAGCCAAGACCCCGGGACTAGTGGCGAGACCCAGTACTTC
cdr3_aa: CASSQDPGTSGETQYF

v_call: TRBV5-6
d_call: TRBD1
clone_size: -
j_call: TRBJ2-1
cdr3_nt: TGTGCCAGCAGCCTTGGTTCAGGGGGCGGTTACAATGAGCAGTTCTTC
cdr3_aa: CASSLGSGGGYNEQFF

v_call: TRBV7-9
d_call: TRBD2
clone_size: few
j_call: TRBJ2-1
cdr3_nt: TGTGCCAGCAGCCCCCTTCTAGCGGGGGACCGTAATGAGCAGTTCTTC
cdr3_aa: CASSPLLAGDRNEQFF

v_call: TRBV7-6
d_call: TRBD2
clone_size: few
j_call: TRBJ2-1
cdr3_nt: TGTGCCAGCAGCCCTAGCGGGAGTGGCTACAATGAGCAGTTCTTC
cdr3_aa: CASSPSGSGYNEQFF

v_call: TRBV30
d_call: TRBD1
clone_size: few
j_call: TRBJ1-1
cdr3_nt: TGTGCCTGGAAGGGTTGGGACAGGGAAGCTTTCTTT
cdr3_aa: CAWKGWDREAFF

v_call: TRBV14
d_call: -
clone_size: -
j_call: TRBJ1-1
cdr3_nt: TGTGCCAGCAGCCAAGACCGCTGGATGAGGGTCACTGAAGCTTTCTTT
cdr3_aa: CASSQDRWMRVTEAFF

v_call: TRBV5-1
d_call: TRBD1
clone_size: -
j_call: TRBJ2-1
cdr3_nt: TGCGCCAGCAGCGGACAGGGGGCGACCTACAATGAGCAGTTCTTC
cdr3_aa: CASSGQGATYNEQFF

v_call: TRBV4-1
d_call: TRBD1
clone_size: -
j_call: TRBJ2-7
cdr3_nt: TGCGCCAGCAGCCAAGACGGACAGGGTGTTTACGAGCAGTACTTC
cdr3_aa: CASSQDGQGVYEQYF

v_call: TRBV6-5
d_call: TRBD2
clone_size: -
j_call: TRBJ2-1
cdr3_nt: TGTGCCAGCAGTCGAGCGGGACTGATGGGGGATGAGCAGTTCTTC
cdr3_aa: CASSRAGLMGDEQFF

v_call: TRBV12-5
d_call: -
clone_size: few
j_call: TRBJ2-4
cdr3_nt: TGTGCTAGTGGTTCCGACAGGAGATTAGCCAAAAACATTCAGTACTTC
cdr3_aa: CASGSDRRLAKNIQYF

v_call: TRBV30
d_call: -
clone_size: -
j_call: TRBJ2-1
cdr3_nt: TGTGCCTGGAGTTTACGGCGTGACAGAGAGCAGTTCTTC
cdr3_aa: CAWSLRRDREQFF

v_call: TRBV29-1
d_call: TRBD1
clone_size: -
j_call: TRBJ1-2
cdr3_nt: TGCAGCGTTCCCCGAAGGGACAGCAATAACTATGGCTACACCTTC
cdr3_aa: CSVPRRDSNNYGYTF

v_call: TRBV18
d_call: -
clone_size: many
j_call: TRBJ2-5
cdr3_nt: TGTGCCAGCTCACCTGAGAGAGAGACCCAGTACTTC
cdr3_aa: CASSPERETQYF

v_call: TRBV5-1
d_call: TRBD2
clone_size: -
j_call: TRBJ2-7
cdr3_nt: TGCGCCAGCAGCTTGGGGGGGACTAGCTACGAGCAGTACTTC
cdr3_aa: CASSLGGTSYEQYF

v_call: TRBV5-1
d_call: TRBD2
clone_size: -
j_call: TRBJ2-1
cdr3_nt: TGCGCCAGCACCTTCCGGGGCTTGCGGGGGGTGAACAATGAGCAGTTCTTC
cdr3_aa: CASTFRGLRGVNNEQFF

v_call: TRBV5-1
d_call: TRBD1
clone_size: -
j_call: TRBJ2-1
cdr3_nt: TGCGCCAGCAGCTTTTTGGGACAGGGGAATGAGCAGTTCTTC
cdr3_aa: CASSFLGQGNEQFF

v_call: TRBV6-5
d_call: TRBD2
clone_size: -
j_call: TRBJ2-7
cdr3_nt: TGTGCCAGCAGTTACGGGACTAGCGGATCTGCGGGCGAGCAGTACTTC
cdr3_aa: CASSYGTSGSAGEQYF

v_call: TRBV27
d_call: TRBD2
clone_size: few
j_call: TRBJ2-7
cdr3_nt: TGTGCCAGCAGTTCCCTCGGGACTAGCGGGAGCTACGAGCAGTACTTC
cdr3_aa: CASSSLGTSGSYEQYF

v_call: TRBV27
d_call: -
clone_size: -
j_call: TRBJ1-1
cdr3_nt: TGTGCCAGCAGTTTACCCGGCAGGGGCAGGACTGAAGCTTTCTTT
cdr3_aa: CASSLPGRGRTEAFF

v_call: TRBV30
d_call: TRBD1
clone_size: few
j_call: TRBJ2-7
cdr3_nt: TGTGCCTGGAGTGGGGACAGGGGCTACGAGCAGTACTTC
cdr3_aa: CAWSGDRGYEQYF

v_call: TRBV2
d_call: -
clone_size: -
j_call: TRBJ2-3
cdr3_nt: TGTGCCAGCACCAGGGATTTTTCAGATACGCAGTATTTT
cdr3_aa: CASTRDFSDTQYF

v_call: TRBV2
d_call: TRBD1
clone_size: -
j_call: TRBJ1-5
cdr3_nt: TGTGCCAGCAGTACCGGGACAGGGAATCAGCCCCAGCATTTT
cdr3_aa: CASSTGTGNQPQHF

v_call: TRBV6-6
d_call: -
clone_size: -
j_call: TRBJ2-1
cdr3_nt: TGTGCCAGCAGTTACTCGATGGGTAGGGGATCCAATGAGCAGTTCTTC
cdr3_aa: CASSYSMGRGSNEQFF

v_call: TRBV7-9
d_call: TRBD1
clone_size: few
j_call: TRBJ1-6
cdr3_nt: TGTGCCAGCAGCTCGGGACAGGGAACAAATTCACCCCTCCACTTT
cdr3_aa: CASSSGQGTNSPLHF

v_call: TRBV5-1
d_call: TRBD1
clone_size: few
j_call: TRBJ2-7
cdr3_nt: TGCGCCAGCAGCTTCGACAGGGGGCAAAGCTCCTACGAGCAGTACTTC
cdr3_aa: CASSFDRGQSSYEQYF

v_call: TRBV19
d_call: TRBD2
clone_size: -
j_call: TRBJ2-1
cdr3_nt: TGTGCCACCTCACGCGGGAGCTCCTACAATGAGCAGTTCTTC
cdr3_aa: CATSRGSSYNEQFF

v_call: TRBV4-1
d_call: -
clone_size: few
j_call: TRBJ1-2
cdr3_nt: TGCGCCAGCAGCCAGGACCCGGCGGGCCAAAACTATGGCTACACCTTC
cdr3_aa: CASSQDPAGQNYGYTF

v_call: TRBV6-1
d_call: TRBD1
clone_size: few
j_call: TRBJ2-3
cdr3_nt: TGTGCCAGCAGGACGGGACAGGGCACAGATACGCAGTATTTT
cdr3_aa: CASRTGQGTDTQYF

v_call: TRBV30
d_call: -
clone_size: -
j_call: TRBJ2-3
cdr3_nt: TGTGCCTGGAGTGTCGGGGGACTCACAGATACGCAGTATTTT
cdr3_aa: CAWSVGGLTDTQYF

v_call: TRBV7-6
d_call: TRBD2
clone_size: -
j_call: TRBJ2-1
cdr3_nt: TGTGCCAGCAGCTTGGGGACTAGCGGAGACAATGAGCAGTTCTTC
cdr3_aa: CASSLGTSGDNEQFF

v_call: TRBV18
d_call: -
clone_size: few
j_call: TRBJ1-1
cdr3_nt: TGTGCCAGCTCACCTGGCATGAACACTGAAGCTTTCTTT
cdr3_aa: CASSPGMNTEAFF

v_call: TRBV7-2
d_call: -
clone_size: -
j_call: TRBJ2-5
cdr3_nt: TGTGCCAGCAGCTTACAGGGTCCGGGGGAAAAAGAGACCCAGTACTTC
cdr3_aa: CASSLQGPGEKETQYF

v_call: TRBV30
d_call: TRBD1
clone_size: few
j_call: TRBJ1-5
cdr3_nt: TGTGCCTACGACAGGGATACCAATCAGCCCCAGCATTTT
cdr3_aa: CAYDRDTNQPQHF

v_call: TRBV20-1
d_call: -
clone_size: few
j_call: TRBJ1-3
cdr3_nt: TGCAGTGCCGTCCAAAGAGACACCATATATTTT
cdr3_aa: CSAVQRDTIYF

v_call: TRBV25-1
d_call: -
clone_size: few
j_call: TRBJ2-2
cdr3_nt: TGTGCCAGCAGCCTAAGGCGGGGCGGGGAGCTGTTTTTT
cdr3_aa: CASSLRRGGELFF

v_call: TRBV27
d_call: -
clone_size: -
j_call: TRBJ2-5
cdr3_nt: TGTGCCAGCAGTCGACTGGGGGCGTTGGAGACCCAGTACTTC
cdr3_aa: CASSRLGALETQYF

v_call: TRBV29-1
d_call: TRBD1
clone_size: few
j_call: TRBJ1-5
cdr3_nt: TGCAGCGTCGCACAGGGGGCTCCAGATCAGCCCCAGCATTTT
cdr3_aa: CSVAQGAPDQPQHF